These 26 T cell receptor beta chains originate from one sample sequenced in a study of blood T cell repertoires in COVID-19. Some clones are missing from TCRdb's copy, which holds only in-frame ones; the method was immunoSEQ multiplex PCR. This sample has 50,000 to 75,000 clones, with around 73% found just once. The specimen was peripheral blood. The source of these receptors is an elderly man with active or convalescent COVID-19.

The chain joins TRBV27 to TRBJ1-2; no reliable D call. V was clipped by 2 bases and J by 5 bases, with 18 bases between them. Germline CDR1 is MNHEY and CDR2 is SMNVEV (reference sequence). The CDR3 consists of 16 residues. The CDR3 nucleotides are TGTGCCAGCAGTTTACGTCCCCCTTCACAAAAATATGGCTACACCTTC. Protein: CASSLRPPSQKYGYTF.

Here the CDR3 DNA reads TGTGCCAGCCGGGGGGTGGCAGCAAACACTGAAGCTTTCTTT. Residues: CASRGVAANTEAFF. The chain couples TRBV2 to TRBJ1-1; D is possibly TRBD1 (5 bases). Trimming left V 8 bases short and J 2 bases short, with 15 bases between. The CDR3 consists of 14 residues. Germline-derived CDR1 and CDR2 are SNHLY and FYNNEI.

The V and J genes are TRBV3-1 (or the pseudogene TRBV3-2) and TRBJ1-2; D is ambiguous. V was trimmed by 1 base and J by 8 bases, leaving 14 bases between them. CDR1 and CDR2 from the germline V gene are LGHDT and YNNKEL (reference sequence). This CDR3 spans 14 amino acids. CDR3 nucleotides: TGTGCCAGCAGCCAAGGTTCTGCGGGATCGGGCTACACCTTC. It encodes CASSQGSAGSGYTF.

V is TRBV27 and J is TRBJ1-4; D is undetermined. The V gene's germline CDR1 is MNHEY and CDR2 SMNVEV (reference sequence). The ends were cut back, 10 bases at V and 0 bases at J, with 27 bases in the middle. This CDR3 is built from 19 residues. CDR3 sequence: CATPTHWERPPPTNEKLFF. In nucleotides, the CDR3 is TGTGCCACCCCGACTCACTGGGAGAGACCGCCACCAACTAATGAAAAACTGTTTTTT.

This clone appeared a few times. The V gene is TRBV27, the J gene TRBJ2-7, with TRBD2 matching over 7 bases. Germline lookup yields CDR1 MNHEY and CDR2 SMNVEV (reference sequence). V gave up 6 bases and J gave up 1 base; unmatched junction bases: 3. The CDR3 extends over 13 amino acids. This CDR3 is CASRTSVSYEQYF. For the CDR3, the DNA is TGTGCCAGCAGAACTAGCGTTTCCTACGAGCAGTACTTC.

This chain connects TRBV3-1 (or the pseudogene TRBV3-2) to TRBJ1-5; maybe TRBD1 (5 bases). The CDR3 sequence is 14 residues long. Germline CDR1 and CDR2: LGHDT and YNNKEL (reference sequence). The germline V and J ends were trimmed by 2 bases and 0 bases, with 5 bases remaining between them. CDR3 protein: CASSQRGSNQPQHF. For the CDR3, the DNA is TGTGCCAGCAGCCAAAGGGGTAGCAATCAGCCCCAGCATTTT.

The chain joins TRBV27 to TRBJ2-7; 7 bases map to TRBD1. V shed 6 bases and J 3 bases; nucleotides not matched to a gene: 8. The CDR3 is made up of 14 amino acids. The germline gives CDR1 MNHEY, CDR2 SMNVEV (reference sequence). This CDR3 is CASRTPGQFYEQYF. CDR3 coding DNA: TGTGCCAGCAGGACCCCGGGACAGTTCTACGAGCAGTACTTC.

The chain employs TRBV18 and TRBJ1-6; no clear D. The CDR3 has 16 residues. CDR1 and CDR2 (germline): KGHSH, LQKENI. The germline V and J ends were trimmed by 2 bases and 0 bases, with 8 bases remaining between them. CDR3 nucleotides: TGTGCCAGCTCACCATCCACGAGCTCCTATAATTCACCCCTCCACTTT. Its translation: CASSPSTSSYNSPLHF.

CDR3 in DNA: TGTGCCAGCTCACCGACATCTTTCGAGCAGTACTTC. Amino acid sequence: CASSPTSFEQYF. J is TRBJ2-7 and V is TRBV18; unclear D gene. With 3 bases removed from V and 6 bases from J, the gap between germline ends came to 9 bases. Per germline, CDR1 KGHSH and CDR2 LQKENI. The CDR3 totals 12 residues. Combining the CDR3 with reference TRBV18 and TRBJ2-7 gives the whole variable domain NAGVMQNPRHLVRRRGQEARLRCSPMKGHSHVYWYRQLPEEGLKFMVYLQKENIIDESGMPKERFSAEFPKEGPSILRIQQVVRGDSAAYFCASSPTSFEQYFGPGTRLTVT.

The V gene is TRBV5-4, the J gene TRBJ1-2; possible D gene TRBD1, 5 bases. Germline CDR1 reads SGHNT; CDR2 reads YYREEE (reference sequence). V lost 6 bases, J lost 8 bases, and 17 bases lay in between. This CDR3 has 13 amino acids. CDR3 amino acids: CASNPGDQAGYTF. In nucleotides, the CDR3 is TGTGCCAGCAACCCGGGGGACCAAGCAGGCTACACCTTC.

This chain uses TRBV4-1 with TRBJ2-1; D is possibly TRBD2 (5 bases). The ends were cut back, 4 bases at V and 8 bases at J, with 18 bases in the middle. The CDR3 runs 15 residues. Germline CDR1 is MGHRA and CDR2 is YSYEKL. CDR3: CASSRSGLAGDEQFF. CDR3 DNA sequence: TGCGCCAGCAGCCGAAGCGGATTAGCCGGCGATGAGCAGTTCTTC.

This clone appeared once. The chain recombines TRBV10-3 with TRBJ1-1; 7 bases are shared with TRBD1. With V trimmed by 10 bases and J by 6 bases, 11 bases remained unmatched. In germline, CDR1 is ENHRY, CDR2 SYGVKD. The length of the CDR3 is 13 residues. CDR3 nucleotides: TGTGCCACCCTACCCCAGGGGGGCGCTGAAGCTTTCTTT. Protein: CATLPQGGAEAFF.

This sequence joins TRBV5-4 and TRBJ1-6; 9 nucleotides agree with TRBD1. Germline assignment: CDR1 SGHNT and CDR2 YYREEE (reference sequence). The CDR3 runs to 14 residues. The J segment lost 9 bases and the V segment lost 0 bases, leaving 1 base of the junction unmatched. The CDR3 protein is CASSLGQGVSPLHF. CDR3 in DNA: TGTGCCAGCAGCTTGGGACAGGGGGTTTCACCCCTCCACTTT.

The genes are TRBV15 and TRBJ2-7; D is unclear. Trimming removed 4 bases from V and 7 bases from J, with 20 bases in between. Germline-derived CDR1 and CDR2 are LNHNV and YYDKDF (reference sequence). This CDR3 spans 15 amino acids. Written as DNA, the CDR3 is TGTGCCACCAGCACAAATAGGAACTACTTCGGGGAGCAGTACTTC. This sequence encodes CATSTNRNYFGEQYF.

This rearrangement joins TRBV25-1 to TRBJ2-3; TRBD1 might be the D (5 bases). Germline V CDR1 and CDR2: MGHDK, SYGVNS. The CDR3 sequence is 15 residues long. V lost 4 bases to trimming and J lost 1 base, with 12 bases between them. DNA for the CDR3: TGTGCCAGCAGTGCAACAGGAGACCGCACAGATACGCAGTATTTT. Amino acid sequence: CASSATGDRTDTQYF. Filled out from reference TRBV25-1 and TRBJ2-3, the complete variable domain reads EADIYQTPRYLVIGTGKKITLECSQTMGHDKMYWYQQDPGMELHLIHYSYGVNSTEKGDLSSESTVSRIRTEHFPLTLESARPSHTSQYLCASSATGDRTDTQYFGPGTRLTVL.

The chain uses TRBV9 and TRBJ1-5, with TRBD1 identical over 11 bases. This CDR3 comprises 16 residues. V lost 0 bases to trimming and J lost 6 bases; unmatched junction nucleotides: 5. CDR1 is SGDLS and CDR2 is YYNGEE in the germline V gene. The CDR3 loop is CASSVGTGGLGQPQHF. The CDR3 DNA reads as TGTGCCAGCAGCGTAGGGACAGGGGGCCTGGGTCAGCCCCAGCATTTT.

V is TRBV7-7 and J is TRBJ2-2; 7 positions agree with TRBD2. Germline V lookup: CDR1 SSHAT, CDR2 FNYEAQ (reference sequence). The CDR3 extends over 16 amino acids. V lost 0 bases, J lost 1 base, and 2 bases stayed unmatched. The CDR3 protein is CASSLAPSGNTGELFF. CDR3 nucleotides: TGTGCCAGCAGCTTAGCGCCTAGCGGGAACACCGGGGAGCTGTTTTTT. Full variable domain (missing parts from reference TRBV7-7 and TRBJ2-2): GAGVSQSPRYKVTKRGQDVTLRCDPISSHATLYWYQQALGQGPEFLTYFNYEAQPDKSGLPSDRFSAERPEGSISTLTIQRTEQRDSAMYRCASSLAPSGNTGELFFGEGSRLTVL.

This chain uses TRBV5-4 with TRBJ2-5, with 7 bases lining up with TRBD1. CDR1 SGHNT and CDR2 YYREEE come from the germline V gene (reference sequence). The CDR3 extends over 14 amino acids. Losses at the gene ends were 5 bases for V and 5 bases for J; bases not matched to a gene: 9. The CDR3 sequence: CASREAGGMETQYF. DNA of the CDR3: TGTGCCAGCAGGGAGGCAGGGGGAATGGAGACCCAGTACTTC.

The CDR3 spells CASSSIQGWGYTF. The CDR3 nucleotides read TGTGCCAGCAGCTCCATACAGGGCTGGGGCTACACCTTC. V is TRBV2 and J is TRBJ1-2, with a weak D call TRBD1 (6 bases). The CDR3 consists of 13 residues. The V end lost 6 bases, the J end lost 8 bases, and 16 bases lay between the germline ends. Germline-derived CDR1 and CDR2 are SNHLY and FYNNEI.

This clone was observed once. V usage is TRBV2 and J usage is TRBJ1-4, with TRBD1 as a possible D gene (5 bases). CDR3 length: 16 residues. The V gene's germline CDR1 is SNHLY and CDR2 FYNNEI. Trimming stripped 7 bases from V and 7 bases from J, with 22 bases between. The CDR3 protein is CASIQGMGRPGEKLFF. CDR3 nucleotides: TGTGCCAGCATTCAAGGGATGGGGCGTCCAGGTGAAAAACTGTTTTTT.

CDR3 DNA sequence: TGTGCCAGCAGCCAAGATCCGGGACAGGTCGTTACCCAGTACTTC. Amino acid sequence: CASSQDPGQVVTQYF. The rearrangement links TRBV3-1 (or the pseudogene TRBV3-2) to TRBJ2-5; 8 bases agree with TRBD1. The length of the CDR3 is 15 residues. V lost 0 bases, J lost 8 bases, and 8 bases stayed unmatched. The germline CDR1 and CDR2 sequences are LGHDT and YNNKEL (reference sequence).

The V and J genes are TRBV19 and TRBJ1-2; D not resolved. Germline values: CDR1 LNHDA, CDR2 SQIVND (reference sequence). V dropped 5 bases and J dropped 5 bases, with 6 bases sitting between them. The CDR3 covers 11 residues. The CDR3 DNA reads TGTGCCAGTAGTGCGCGATATGGCTACACCTTC. Translating gives CASSARYGYTF.

The chain carries TRBV16 and TRBJ2-2, with 8 bases matching TRBD1. Germline V gene lookup returns CDR1 KGHSY and CDR2 FQNENV. The CDR3 has 17 amino acids. V dropped 2 bases and J dropped 6; count of bases not matched to a gene: 11. As DNA, the CDR3 is TGTGCCAGCAGCCAAGGACAGGGACGGTTATCGGCCGGGGAGCTGTTTTTT. Translating it yields CASSQGQGRLSAGELFF.

This chain uses TRBV6-5 with TRBJ2-3, with a tentative D call TRBD1 (6 bases). V gave up 2 bases and J gave up 6 bases, with 12 bases separating them. The CDR3 has 14 amino acids. Germline CDR1 and CDR2: MNHEY and SVGAGI. CDR3 sequence reads: CASSYRQGSDTQYF. CDR3 in DNA: TGTGCCAGCAGTTACCGGCAGGGGTCGGATACGCAGTATTTT.

The chain uses TRBV4-1 and TRBJ2-5, with D uncertain. CDR1 MGHRA and CDR2 YSYEKL come from the germline V gene. Trimming took off 0 bases at V and 1 base at J, with 12 bases between the two ends. This CDR3 spans 16 amino acids. The DNA of the CDR3 is TGCGCCAGCAGCCAAGATAGAAGTCCGGGCCAAGAGACCCAGTACTTC. This translates into CASSQDRSPGQETQYF.

This CDR3 is CSVEVAQGPVNTEAFF. CDR3 in DNA: TGCAGCGTTGAAGTCGCTCAGGGGCCGGTCAACACTGAAGCTTTCTTT. The chain employs TRBV29-1 and TRBJ1-1; D possibly corresponds to TRBD1 (6 bases). Germline V CDR1 and CDR2: SQVTM, ANQGSEA. V was trimmed by 1 base and J by 2 bases, leaving 17 bases between them. The CDR3 runs to 16 residues.